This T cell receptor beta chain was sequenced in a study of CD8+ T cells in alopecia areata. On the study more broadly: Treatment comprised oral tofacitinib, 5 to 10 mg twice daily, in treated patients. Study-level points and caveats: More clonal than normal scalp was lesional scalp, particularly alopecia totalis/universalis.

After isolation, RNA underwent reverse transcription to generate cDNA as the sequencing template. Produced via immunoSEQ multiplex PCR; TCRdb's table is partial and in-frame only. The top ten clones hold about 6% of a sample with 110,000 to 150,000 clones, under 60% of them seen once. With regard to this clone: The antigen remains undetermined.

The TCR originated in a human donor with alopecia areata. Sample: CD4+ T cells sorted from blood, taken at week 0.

The CDR3 DNA reads as TGCAGCGACCAGGGGACCGCTGGCTACACCTTC. It yields the protein CSDQGTAGYTF. J is TRBJ1-2 and V is TRBV29-1; the D gene is possibly TRBD1 (6 bases). The CDR3 consists of 11 residues. Germline CDR1 and CDR2: SQVTM and ANQGSEA. Trimming took off 7 bases at V and 7 bases at J, with 13 bases between the two ends.